Below are 20 T cell receptor beta chains sequenced from a single sample in a study of blood T cell repertoires in COVID-19. Method: immunoSEQ multiplex PCR; TCRdb's copy keeps in-frame clones and lacks some. Of roughly 500,000 clones listed, approximately 92% were seen once; the top ten hold around 0.9%. The specimen sequenced was peripheral blood. These receptors were taken from a young man with COVID-19, enrolled during active disease.

The chain employs TRBV6-1 and TRBJ2-3; 8 bases fit TRBD2. Germline CDR1 and CDR2: MNHNS and SASEGT. This CDR3 spans 16 amino acids. V gave up 4 bases and J gave up 4 bases; unmatched junction bases: 10. The CDR3 is CASSVPRGGYADTQYF. The CDR3 DNA reads TGTGCCAGCAGTGTTCCCCGGGGGGGGTATGCAGATACGCAGTATTTT.

The chain links TRBV29-1 to TRBJ2-3; tentatively, D is TRBD2 (5 bases). Germline V CDR1 and CDR2: SQVTM, ANQGSEA. The CDR3 runs 14 residues. V was pared by 6 bases and J by 4 bases, with 17 bases between. DNA of the CDR3: TGCAGCGTCCCCGGGGTGGGGTGGGCAGATACGCAGTATTTT. Its protein product is CSVPGVGWADTQYF.

This clone has at least ten counts. This chain uses TRBV3-1 (or the pseudogene TRBV3-2) with TRBJ2-6; 13 bases are shared with TRBD2. Germline assignment: CDR1 LGHDT and CDR2 YNNKEL (reference sequence). The CDR3 totals 17 residues. V lost 1 base, J lost 3 bases, and 0 bases stayed unmatched. CDR3 region: CASSQGTSGGGANVLTF. In DNA, the CDR3 is TGTGCCAGCAGCCAAGGGACTAGCGGGGGTGGGGCCAACGTCCTGACTTTC.

This clone has a single count. The CDR3 DNA sequence: TGCGCCAGCAGCTTGGAGGTCGGGGCAGATACGCAGTATTTT. It yields the protein CASSLEVGADTQYF. V and J are TRBV5-1 and TRBJ2-3; possibly TRBD2 for D (5 bases). Trimming took 0 bases from V and 4 from J, leaving 9 bases between them. The CDR3 totals 14 residues. Germline assignment: CDR1 SGHRS and CDR2 YFSETQ.

CDR3 in amino acids: CASSSGTSGNYEQYF. CDR3 nucleotides: TGCGCCAGCAGCTCCGGGACTAGCGGGAATTACGAGCAGTACTTC. The chain employs TRBV4-1 and TRBJ2-7; TRBD2 matches 13 bases. The germline V gene has CDR1 MGHRA and CDR2 YSYEKL. Trimming cost V 5 bases and J 4 bases; bases outside gene matches: 5. This CDR3 is built from 15 residues.

The chain has TRBV18 and TRBJ1-1; perhaps TRBD1 as D (5 bases). Trimming stripped 1 base from V and 0 bases from J, with 9 bases between. The CDR3 loop spans 15 amino acids. CDR1 and CDR2 from the germline V gene are KGHSH and LQKENI. Written as DNA, the CDR3 is TGTGCCAGCTCACCACGGGGCACGATGAACACTGAAGCTTTCTTT. It codes for CASSPRGTMNTEAFF.

The chain uses TRBV6-5 and TRBJ1-2, with TRBD1 as a possible D gene (5 bases). The germline CDR1 and CDR2 sequences are MNHEY and SVGAGI. The CDR3 has 14 amino acids. V was shortened by 4 bases and J by 2 bases, with 11 bases between the two germline ends. The CDR3 region is CASSSDGGNYGYTF. The CDR3 DNA reads TGTGCCAGCAGTTCGGATGGGGGGAACTATGGCTACACCTTC.

This chain uses TRBV5-6 with TRBJ2-7; D is possibly TRBD1 (6 bases). CDR1 and CDR2 from the germline V gene are SGHDT and YYEEEE. With 6 bases removed from V and 3 bases from J, the gap between germline ends came to 22 bases. CDR3 length: 16 residues. CDR3 coding DNA: TGTGCCAGCACCGATCGTGGGGGCCAGGGCAGCTACGAGCAGTACTTC. Amino acids: CASTDRGGQGSYEQYF.

Note on this clone: The CDR3 ends on some other residue instead of the conserved phenylalanine or tryptophan, so this is likely a read error. No DNA is shown, since the ends of the CDR3 on it are uncertain; the CDR3 is the one TCRdb lists. The rearrangement uses TRBV7-9 and TRBJ1-1. 8 amino acids form the CDR3, both terminal residues included. Germline CDR1 is SEHNR and CDR2 is FQNEAQ (reference sequence). The CDR3 protein is CGDGVEFR.

The chain employs TRBV4-1 and TRBJ2-5; D is ambiguous. The CDR3 is 15 residues long. V lost 4 bases and J lost 2, with 14 bases in between. Germline loops: CDR1 MGHRA, CDR2 YSYEKL. In nucleotides, the CDR3 is TGCGCCAGCAGCCGACATTTTTCTCCTCAAGAGACCCAGTACTTC. This gives the protein CASSRHFSPQETQYF.

This clone was seen a single time. The V call is TRBV3-1 (or the pseudogene TRBV3-2), the J call TRBJ2-1, with D uncertain. Trimming stripped 1 base from V and 12 bases from J, with 10 bases between. The length of the CDR3 is 12 residues. Germline V gene data show CDR1 as LGHDT and CDR2 as YNNKEL (reference sequence). Written as DNA, the CDR3 is TGTGCCAGCAGCCAAGGAAAGCGTGGGCAGTTCTTC. Translating gives CASSQGKRGQFF.

The CDR3 coding sequence is TGTGCCAGCAGCCACGGGTCTGGCACTGAAGCTTTCTTT. It yields the protein CASSHGSGTEAFF. This chain connects TRBV7-9 to TRBJ1-1; D remains unclear. The CDR3 is 13 amino acids. Trimming stripped 5 bases from V and 4 bases from J, with 11 bases between. The germline V gene encodes CDR1 SEHNR and CDR2 FQNEAQ (reference sequence).

CDR3 in DNA: TGTGCCAGCAGTTTCCTGGCCAAGCAGTTCTTC. It translates to CASSFLAKQFF. The chain couples TRBV12-3 or TRBV12-4 to TRBJ2-1, with no clear D. This CDR3 region has 11 residues. V was pared by 3 bases and J by 11 bases, with 8 bases between.

The chain couples TRBV10-3 to TRBJ1-6; possibly TRBD1 for D (5 bases). The CDR3 is made up of 13 amino acids. The V gene lost 3 bases and the J gene lost 13 bases, with 13 bases spanning the gap. Germline assignment: CDR1 ENHRY and CDR2 SYGVKD. The CDR3 loop reads CAISDRVPDPLHF. In DNA, the CDR3 is TGTGCCATCAGTGACAGGGTACCGGATCCCCTCCACTTT.

Only a few counts were recorded for this clone. The V call is TRBV5-1, the J call TRBJ1-6; 9 bases fit TRBD1. This CDR3 contains 15 residues. With V trimmed by 4 bases and J by 10 bases, 9 bases remained unmatched. Germline CDR1 reads SGHRS; CDR2 reads YFSETQ. This CDR3 reads CASSRGTGNGSPLHF. The DNA of the CDR3 is TGCGCCAGCAGCCGGGGGACAGGGAACGGGTCACCCCTCCACTTT.

The chain joins TRBV2 to TRBJ2-2, with D uncertain. This CDR3 region has 15 residues. The germline V gene encodes CDR1 SNHLY and CDR2 FYNNEI. V was shortened by 8 bases and J by 0 bases, with 13 bases between the two germline ends. CDR3 loop: CASSVNFANTGELFF. The DNA for the CDR3 is TGTGCCAGCTCGGTGAATTTCGCGAACACCGGGGAGCTGTTTTTT.

The chain recombines TRBV27 with TRBJ2-1; 10 bases are a match to TRBD1. The CDR3 covers 17 residues. Germline V gives CDR1 MNHEY, CDR2 SMNVEV (reference sequence). J gave up 7 bases and V 6 bases, and 15 bases lay outside the gene matches. CDR3 sequence (DNA): TGTGCCAGCAGCCTCCACGGGGGACAGGGGTATAAAAATGAGCAGTTCTTC. Translated, it gives CASSLHGGQGYKNEQFF.

The gene calls are TRBV5-4 and TRBJ1-2; D may be TRBD1 (5 bases). The length of the CDR3 is 13 residues. Trimming took 4 bases from V and 8 from J, leaving 15 bases between them. Germline V gives CDR1 SGHNT, CDR2 YYREEE (reference sequence). CDR3 DNA sequence: TGTGCCAGCAGCATCCTAGGGGTTGGAGGCTACACCTTC. It codes for CASSILGVGGYTF.

The V call is TRBV4-1, the J call TRBJ2-6; possible D gene TRBD1, 6 bases. Trimming shortened V by 2 bases and J by 0 bases, and 11 bases separated the two germline ends. The germline CDR1 and CDR2 sequences are MGHRA and YSYEKL. This CDR3 spans 17 amino acids. For the CDR3, the DNA is TGCGCCAGCAGCCAATCGGACAGAGCCTCTGGGGCCAACGTCCTGACTTTC. Its protein is CASSQSDRASGANVLTF.

Only one count was recorded for this clone. This sample also contains other DNA sequences that code for the same CDR3. This sequence joins TRBV24-1 and TRBJ1-3; D unresolved. The V end lost 5 bases, the J end lost 4 bases, and 8 bases lay between the germline ends. CDR1 and CDR2 from the germline V gene are KGHDR and SFDVKD. This CDR3 comprises 13 residues. CDR3 DNA: TGTGCCACCAGTGGAGGGTCCGGAAACACCATATATTTT. This translates into CATSGGSGNTIYF.